This TCR beta chain was captured by sequencing in a study of T cell repertoires in ileal Crohn's disease. Time point meaning: neoterminal ileum biopsy at postoperative endoscopy, about 6 months after surgery. Using immunoSEQ multiplex PCR, the repertoire was profiled, and TCRdb retains in-frame clones only, with some absent. The sample records 15,000 to 20,000 clones, approximately 70% being singletons. The V gene's germline CDR1 is SGHRS and CDR2 YFSETQ. The CDR3 is 17 amino acids. V was pared by 4 bases and J by 5 bases, with 21 bases between. The chain has TRBV5-1 and TRBJ1-4; no clear D gene. Sequenced sample: ileal tissue. The TCR was taken from an adult with Crohn's disease. CDR3 coding DNA: TGCGCCAGCAGCCCAACAACCCGGTCAGGCCGGAATGAAAAACTGTTTTTT. It yields the protein CASSPTTRSGRNEKLFF.